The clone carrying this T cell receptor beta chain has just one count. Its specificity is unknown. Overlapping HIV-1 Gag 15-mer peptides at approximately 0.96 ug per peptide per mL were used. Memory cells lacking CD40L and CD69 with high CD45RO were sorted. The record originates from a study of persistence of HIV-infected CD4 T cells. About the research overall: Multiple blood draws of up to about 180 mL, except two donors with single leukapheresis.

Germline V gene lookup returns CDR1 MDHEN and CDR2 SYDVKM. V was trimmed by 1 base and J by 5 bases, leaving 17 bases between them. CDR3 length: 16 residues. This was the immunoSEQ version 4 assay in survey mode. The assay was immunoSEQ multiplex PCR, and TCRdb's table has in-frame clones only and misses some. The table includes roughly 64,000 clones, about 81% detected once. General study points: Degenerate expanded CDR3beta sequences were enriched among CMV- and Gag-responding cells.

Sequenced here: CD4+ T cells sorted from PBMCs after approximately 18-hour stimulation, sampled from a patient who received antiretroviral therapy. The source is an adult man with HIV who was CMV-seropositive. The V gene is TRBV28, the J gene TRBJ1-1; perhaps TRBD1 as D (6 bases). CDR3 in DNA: TGTGCCAGCAGTTTATTCGGCAGGGGTACGAAGACTGAAGCTTTCTTT. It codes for CASSLFGRGTKTEAFF.